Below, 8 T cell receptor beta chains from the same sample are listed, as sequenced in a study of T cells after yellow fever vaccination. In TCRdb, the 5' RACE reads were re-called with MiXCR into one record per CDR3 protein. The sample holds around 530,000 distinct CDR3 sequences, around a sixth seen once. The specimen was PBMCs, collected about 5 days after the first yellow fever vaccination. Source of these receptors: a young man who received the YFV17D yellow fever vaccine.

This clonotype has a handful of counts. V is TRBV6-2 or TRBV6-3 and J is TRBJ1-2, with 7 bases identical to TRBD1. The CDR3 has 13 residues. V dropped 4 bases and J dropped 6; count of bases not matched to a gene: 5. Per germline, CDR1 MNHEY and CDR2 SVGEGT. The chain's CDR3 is CASSWPGQNGYTF. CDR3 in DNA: TGTGCCAGCAGTTGGCCGGGACAGAATGGCTACACCTTC.

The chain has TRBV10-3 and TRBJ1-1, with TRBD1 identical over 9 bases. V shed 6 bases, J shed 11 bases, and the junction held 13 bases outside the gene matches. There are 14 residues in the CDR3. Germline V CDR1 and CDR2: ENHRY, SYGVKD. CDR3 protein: CAISPQQGANWAFF. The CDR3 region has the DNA TGTGCCATCAGCCCTCAACAGGGGGCAAATTGGGCTTTCTTT.

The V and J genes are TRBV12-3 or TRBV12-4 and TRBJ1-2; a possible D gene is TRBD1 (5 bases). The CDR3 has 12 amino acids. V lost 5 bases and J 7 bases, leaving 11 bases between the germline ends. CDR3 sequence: CASSKARVGYTF. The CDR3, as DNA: TGTGCCAGCAGTAAAGCCAGGGTTGGCTACACCTTC.

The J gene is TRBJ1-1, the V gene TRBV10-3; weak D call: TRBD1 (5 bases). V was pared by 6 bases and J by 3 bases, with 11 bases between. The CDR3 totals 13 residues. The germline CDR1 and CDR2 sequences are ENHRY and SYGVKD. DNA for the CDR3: TGTGCCATCAGCCCAACGGGGCACACTGAAGCTTTCTTT. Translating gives CAISPTGHTEAFF.

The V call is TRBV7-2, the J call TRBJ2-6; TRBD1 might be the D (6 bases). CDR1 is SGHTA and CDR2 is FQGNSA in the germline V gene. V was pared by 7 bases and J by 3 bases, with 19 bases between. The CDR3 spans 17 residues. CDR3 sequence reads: CASTLTAAGVGANVLTF. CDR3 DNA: TGTGCCAGCACTCTAACCGCGGCAGGGGTTGGGGCCAACGTCCTGACTTTC.

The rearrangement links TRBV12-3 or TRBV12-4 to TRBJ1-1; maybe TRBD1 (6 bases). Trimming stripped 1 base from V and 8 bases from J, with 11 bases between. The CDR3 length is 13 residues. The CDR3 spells CASSLVRTAEAFF. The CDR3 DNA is TGTGCCAGCAGTTTAGTCCGGACAGCCGAAGCTTTCTTT.

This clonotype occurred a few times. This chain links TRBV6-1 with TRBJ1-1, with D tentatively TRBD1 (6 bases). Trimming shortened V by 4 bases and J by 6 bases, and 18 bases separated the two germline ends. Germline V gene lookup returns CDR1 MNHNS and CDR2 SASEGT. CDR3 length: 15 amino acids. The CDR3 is CASSAGHGGLAEAFF. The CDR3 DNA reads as TGTGCCAGCAGTGCGGGACACGGAGGGTTGGCTGAAGCTTTCTTT.

CDR3: CASSLEASGAGETQYF. The CDR3 nucleotides are TGCGCCAGCAGCTTGGAGGCTAGCGGGGCGGGGGAGACCCAGTACTTC. The chain is built from TRBV5-1 and TRBJ2-5, with 9 positions matching TRBD2. The CDR3 contains 16 residues. The V gene's germline CDR1 is SGHRS and CDR2 YFSETQ. Trimming at V came to 0 bases and at J to 5 bases, leaving 8 bases not matched to a gene.